A selection of T cell receptor beta chains follows, all from one sample in a study of T cells in Graves' hyperthyroidism and ophthalmopathy. Each CDR3 protein is one row after TCRdb ran MiXCR on the multiplex PCR reads. Of about 640,000 distinct CDR3 sequences in the sample, roughly 15% are singletons; the top ten hold about an eighth. Sequencing input: blood. The receptors stem from a woman in her forties or fifties with Graves' ophthalmopathy. Each CDR3 is given with its conserved first and last residue. The D gene is left open where the match is weak. Only some rows state a clone size, as once, few, many or a class for expanded clones.

-	TRBJ1-6	many	TRBV28	CASTSDPPGTTNSPLHF	TGTGCCAGCACCAGTGATCCCCCGGGGACAACGAATTCACCCCTCCACTTT
-	TRBJ2-1	many	TRBV28	CASSFETTIRNEQFF	TGTGCCAGCAGTTTTGAGACTACTATACGCAATGAGCAGTTCTTC
TRBD1	TRBJ2-3	many	TRBV11-1	CASSLAAGQGAVDTQYF	TGTGCCAGCAGCTTAGCCGCAGGACAGGGAGCAGTAGATACGCAGTATTTT
TRBD1	TRBJ2-7	-	TRBV7-9	CASSGQGAISYEQYF	TGTGCCAGCAGCGGACAGGGGGCCATTTCCTACGAGCAGTACTTC
-	TRBJ2-3	once	TRBV6-1	CASSPGDQDTQYF	TGTGCCAGCAGTCCCGGGGATCAAGATACGCAGTATTTT
TRBD1	TRBJ2-7	few	TRBV7-9	CASSLAGTGRPYEQYF	TGTGCCAGCAGCTTAGCCGGGACAGGGAGGCCCTACGAGCAGTACTTC
TRBD2	TRBJ2-7	many	TRBV5-1	CASSAGLAGPPYEQYF	TGCGCCAGCAGCGCCGGACTAGCGGGACCGCCCTACGAGCAGTACTTC
TRBD1	TRBJ2-7	many	TRBV7-2	CASSFPKTGGNHEQYF	TGTGCCAGCAGCTTCCCAAAGACAGGGGGCAACCACGAGCAGTACTTC
TRBD2	TRBJ2-1	many	TRBV11-1	CASSPGLAGGHEQFF	TGTGCCAGCAGCCCCGGACTAGCGGGAGGACATGAGCAGTTCTTC
TRBD2	TRBJ2-1	many	TRBV9	CASSVASGGYNEQFF	TGTGCCAGCAGCGTAGCTAGCGGGGGATACAATGAGCAGTTCTTC
TRBD2	TRBJ2-2	many	TRBV2	CASSDSLAGMNTGELFF	TGTGCCAGCAGTGACTCACTAGCGGGAATGAACACCGGGGAGCTGTTTTTT
-	TRBJ2-3	many	TRBV3-1	CASSQEWRDGTDTQYF	TGTGCCAGCAGCCAAGAATGGAGGGACGGCACAGATACGCAGTATTTT
-	TRBJ2-7	-	TRBV7-2	CASSSRAGVRAQYF	TGTGCCAGCAGTTCCAGGGCAGGGGTACGAGCGCAGTACTTC
-	TRBJ2-1	few	TRBV7-3	CASSLSAAAGGNEQFF	TGTGCCAGCAGCTTATCGGCAGCGGCAGGAGGTAATGAGCAGTTCTTC
-	TRBJ2-1	many	TRBV28	CASTSGLAIVEQFF	TGTGCCAGCACCTCGGGTCTAGCGATCGTTGAGCAGTTCTTC
-	TRBJ2-3	-	TRBV12-3/TRBV12-4	CASTEDESTDTQYF	TGTGCCAGCACCGAGGACGAAAGCACAGATACGCAGTATTTT
-	TRBJ2-7	-	TRBV11-2	CASSFEGTGLSYEQYF	TGTGCCAGCAGCTTCGAGGGTACAGGCCTATCCTACGAGCAGTACTTC
-	TRBJ1-5	many	TRBV20-1	CSALLAQYSNQPQHF	TGCAGTGCCCTGCTGGCACAGTATAGCAATCAGCCCCAGCATTTT
TRBD1	TRBJ2-1	many	TRBV28	CASSSPGQGPSSYNEQFF	TGTGCCAGCAGTTCGCCGGGACAGGGGCCAAGCTCCTACAATGAGCAGTTCTTC
TRBD2	TRBJ2-3	few	TRBV24-1	CATSDLGLAGSSTDTQYF	TGTGCCACCAGTGATTTGGGGCTAGCGGGAAGTAGCACAGATACGCAGTATTTT
TRBD2	TRBJ2-5	-	TRBV20-1	CSASPIAGVVETQYF	TGCAGTGCTAGTCCTATAGCGGGAGTAGTAGAGACCCAGTACTTC
-	TRBJ2-5	many	TRBV7-2	CASSFSWVEETQYF	TGTGCCAGCAGCTTTAGCTGGGTTGAAGAGACCCAGTACTTC
-	TRBJ2-1	few	TRBV9	CASSERAFGGGEQFF	TGTGCCAGCAGCGAGAGGGCCTTCGGGGGCGGTGAGCAGTTCTTC
TRBD2	TRBJ2-7	many	TRBV7-6	CASSLWSEPAAGGNVNEQYF	TGTGCCAGCAGCTTATGGTCTGAACCCGCGGCGGGAGGGAATGTCAACGAGCAGTACTTC
TRBD2	TRBJ2-3	-	TRBV6-4	CASSEGLANTDTQYF	TGTGCCAGCAGCGAAGGACTAGCAAACACAGATACGCAGTATTTT
TRBD2	TRBJ2-1	-	TRBV14	CASSRDLPWTSGAYNEQFF	TGTGCCAGCAGCCGAGATCTTCCTTGGACTAGCGGAGCCTACAATGAGCAGTTCTTC
-	TRBJ1-1	many	TRBV7-8	CASSLALGGYTEAFF	TGTGCCAGCAGCTTAGCGCTAGGGGGATACACTGAAGCTTTCTTT
TRBD2	TRBJ2-3	many	TRBV28	CASSFGLAGTTDTQYF	TGTGCCAGCAGTTTCGGACTAGCGGGAACCACAGATACGCAGTATTTT
-	TRBJ2-1	many	TRBV12-3/TRBV12-4	CASRNRGGSSYNEQFF	TGTGCCAGCAGAAACAGAGGCGGCAGCTCCTACAATGAGCAGTTCTTC
-	TRBJ1-2	many	TRBV6-2/TRBV6-3	CASTPTGPLGYTF	TGTGCCAGCACCCCGACAGGACCACTTGGCTACACCTTC
-	TRBJ2-1	many	TRBV11-2	CASTLMSPAGKTHSPYNEQFF	TGTGCCAGCACCCTAATGTCCCCGGCGGGAAAAACCCACTCCCCCTACAATGAGCAGTTCTTC
-	TRBJ2-5	many	TRBV7-3	CASSDSQGPQETQYF	TGTGCCAGCAGCGACTCCCAGGGGCCCCAAGAGACCCAGTACTTC
-	TRBJ1-2	few	TRBV19	CASSIRHGTYGYTF	TGTGCCAGTAGTATTCGCCACGGGACCTATGGCTACACCTTC